This T cell receptor beta chain comes out of a study of OX40 agonist ivuxolimab in advanced cancers. This clone was detected once. What it binds is not known. General study points: The study did not work out the antigen specificity of the expanded peripheral T cells.

V lost 5 bases, J lost 4 bases, and 12 bases lay in between. Germline CDR1 is MNHEY and CDR2 is SVGAGI. The length of the CDR3 is 14 residues. Produced via immunoSEQ multiplex PCR; TCRdb's table is partial and in-frame only. Of 55,000 or so clones detected, approximately 83% appear once; the ten largest clones hold about an eighth. The sequence was collected from an adult with an advanced solid tumor such as melanoma, head and neck, liver or kidney cancer. J is TRBJ2-1 and V is TRBV6-5; D remains ambiguous. Material: CD4+ or CD8+ T cells sorted from blood, obtained in a trial of the OX40 agonist ivuxolimab. CDR3 amino acids: CASSLSYVYNEQFF. In DNA form, the CDR3 reads TGTGCCAGCAGTCTATCCTACGTATACAATGAGCAGTTCTTC.